The 30 T cell receptor beta chains given below trace back to one sample, sequenced in a study of cytomegalovirus exposure and HLA in healthy donors (dated by TCRdb to between 2016 and 2019). The method was the immunoSEQ multiplex PCR assay. The multiplex PCR relied on a mix of 60 forward primers for TCR Vbeta segments and 13 reverse primers for TCR Jbeta segments. The source is immuneACCESS, and TCRdb retained only in-frame sequences with V and J called. Part of the clones is not carried over; for the studies checked, unresolved V genes explain less than half of this, and the remainder is unexplained. The sample's table covers approximately 110,000 clones. The ten largest clones take up 2.5% to 3% of the sample. The sample taken for sequencing was PBMCs. These receptors were collected from a man aged 30 to 39 in good health and CMV-seronegative.

The rearrangement links TRBV6-5 to TRBJ2-2; a possible D gene is TRBD2 (5 bases). The CDR3 extends over 13 amino acids. V was shortened by 9 bases and J by 0 bases, with 8 bases between the two germline ends. The germline V gene has CDR1 MNHEY and CDR2 SVGAGI. The CDR3 loop is CASGGPNTGELFF. In DNA form, the CDR3 reads TGTGCCAGTGGAGGTCCGAACACCGGGGAGCTGTTTTTT.

V is TRBV7-9 and J is TRBJ2-1; perhaps TRBD1 as D (5 bases). This CDR3 is built from 13 residues. The germline CDR1 and CDR2 sequences are SEHNR and FQNEAQ (reference sequence). V lost 4 bases and J lost 3, with 7 bases in between. The CDR3 protein is CASSSRDYNEQFF. CDR3 coding DNA: TGTGCCAGCAGCTCCAGGGACTACAATGAGCAGTTCTTC. The entire variable domain, with the rest obtained from reference TRBV7-9 and TRBJ2-1, is as follows: DTGVSQNPRHKITKRGQNVTFRCDPISEHNRLYWYRQTLGQGPEFLTYFQNEAQLEKSRLLSDRFSAERPKGSFSTLEIQRTEQGDSAMYLCASSSRDYNEQFFGPGTRLTVL.

The chain carries TRBV5-1 and TRBJ1-1; 7 positions agree with TRBD1. Germline V CDR1 and CDR2: SGHRS, YFSETQ. The CDR3 spans 13 residues. With 0 bases clipped from V and 7 bases from J, the junction kept 3 bases outside the gene matches. CDR3 amino acids: CASSLGGQLEAFF. CDR3 nucleotide sequence: TGCGCCAGCAGCTTGGGGGGACAGCTTGAAGCTTTCTTT.

The V gene is TRBV10-3, the J gene TRBJ2-1, with TRBD1 matching over 7 bases. CDR3 length equals 14 residues. The germline V gene encodes CDR1 ENHRY and CDR2 SYGVKD. V lost 3 bases to trimming and J lost 2 bases; unmatched junction nucleotides: 1. This chain's CDR3 is CAISETGAYNEQFF. DNA for the CDR3: TGTGCCATCAGTGAAACAGGGGCCTACAATGAGCAGTTCTTC.

V is TRBV4-1 and J is TRBJ1-3; D remains unclear. The CDR3 is 16 residues long. The germline CDR1 and CDR2 sequences are MGHRA and YSYEKL. V was shortened by 1 base and J by 2 bases, with 12 bases between the two germline ends. The chain's CDR3 is CASSQVGGITGNTIYF. DNA for the CDR3: TGCGCCAGCAGCCAAGTAGGAGGGATAACTGGAAACACCATATATTTT.

V is TRBV28 and J is TRBJ2-7; possibly TRBD2 for D (5 bases). This CDR3 has 13 amino acids. Germline assignment: CDR1 MDHEN and CDR2 SYDVKM. The V gene lost 3 bases and the J gene lost 5 bases, with 11 bases spanning the gap. The CDR3 loop is CASSLRESDEQYF. The CDR3 nucleotides are TGTGCCAGCAGTTTGAGGGAATCGGACGAGCAGTACTTC. The variable domain in full, completed from reference TRBV28 and TRBJ2-7, reads DVKVTQSSRYLVKRTGEKVFLECVQDMDHENMFWYRQDPGLGLRLIYFSYDVKMKEKGDIPEGYSVSREKKERFSLILESASTNQTSMYLCASSLRESDEQYFGPGTRLTVT.

The rearrangement uses TRBV29-1 and TRBJ2-1; TRBD1 might be the D (6 bases). V was trimmed by 6 bases and J by 5 bases, leaving 23 bases between them. The V gene's germline CDR1 is SQVTM and CDR2 ANQGSEA. This CDR3 contains 16 residues. In DNA form, the CDR3 reads TGCAGCGTCATAACTTACAGGGTATTACAGGACAATGAGCAGTTCTTC. It is translated as CSVITYRVLQDNEQFF.

The chain is built from TRBV5-1 and TRBJ1-1, with D possibly TRBD1 on 5 matching bases. The ends were cut back, 1 base at V and 1 base at J, with 14 bases in the middle. The length of the CDR3 is 16 residues. Germline CDR1 is SGHRS and CDR2 is YFSETQ. CDR3 sequence: CASSLLFNGANTEAFF. CDR3 bases: TGCGCCAGCAGCTTGTTATTCAATGGGGCGAACACTGAAGCTTTCTTT. Full variable domain (rest looked up from reference TRBV5-1 and TRBJ1-1): KAGVTQTPRYLIKTRGQQVTLSCSPISGHRSVSWYQQTPGQGLQFLFEYFSETQRNKGNFPGRFSGRQFSNSRSEMNVSTLELGDSALYLCASSLLFNGANTEAFFGQGTRLTVV.

The chain combines TRBV27 with TRBJ2-3; the D gene is possibly TRBD2 (6 bases). Between the trimmed V and J ends, which lost 2 bases and 7 bases, there was a span of 22 bases. The CDR3 has 17 residues. Germline V gives CDR1 MNHEY, CDR2 SMNVEV (reference sequence). CDR3 coding DNA: TGTGCCAGCAGTTTAAGGGTGGGACGGGAGTTCAGGAATACGCAGTATTTT. It is translated as CASSLRVGREFRNTQYF.

The chain links TRBV30 to TRBJ2-2; a possible D gene is TRBD2 (6 bases). Trimming removed 1 base from V and 2 bases from J, with 8 bases in between. The CDR3 length is 14 residues. Per germline, CDR1 GTSNPN and CDR2 SVGIG (reference sequence). CDR3 DNA sequence: TGTGCCTGGAGTGCCGGGACTAACACCGGGGAGCTGTTTTTT. Protein sequence: CAWSAGTNTGELFF.

The rearrangement joins TRBV6-5 to TRBJ2-1, with 7 bases aligning to TRBD2. Looked up from germline, CDR1 is MNHEY and CDR2 is SVGAGI. CDR3 length equals 15 residues. Trimming took 6 bases from V and 0 from J; bases not matched to a gene: 5. As DNA, the CDR3 is TGTGCCAGCAGACCAGGCGGGAGCTCCTACAATGAGCAGTTCTTC. It is translated as CASRPGGSSYNEQFF.

V gene TRBV25-1 combines with J gene TRBJ1-2; no clear D gene. The CDR3 covers 13 residues. V lost 7 bases and J lost 3, with 12 bases in between. CDR1 is MGHDK, CDR2 SYGVNS, per germline. CDR3 nucleotide sequence: TGTGCCAGCAATCCGGGATGGGACTATGGCTACACCTTC. It is translated as CASNPGWDYGYTF.

A note on this clone: The sample holds other DNA sequences that translate to the same CDR3. The V and J genes are TRBV28 and TRBJ2-7; TRBD1 aligns across 7 bases. Germline CDR1 MDHEN, CDR2 SYDVKM. The CDR3 is 14 amino acids. With V trimmed by 5 bases and J by 3 bases, 7 bases remained unmatched. The CDR3, as DNA: TGTGCCAGCAGTCTAGGGGCAGGGGGCTACGAGCAGTACTTC. It codes for CASSLGAGGYEQYF. Complete variable domain (other parts from reference TRBV28 and TRBJ2-7): DVKVTQSSRYLVKRTGEKVFLECVQDMDHENMFWYRQDPGLGLRLIYFSYDVKMKEKGDIPEGYSVSREKKERFSLILESASTNQTSMYLCASSLGAGGYEQYFGPGTRLTVT.

The chain couples TRBV7-8 to TRBJ1-5; TRBD1 aligns across 7 bases. The V segment lost 6 bases and the J segment 5 bases; nucleotides outside the gene matches: 7. The CDR3 contains 14 residues. Germline values: CDR1 SGHVS, CDR2 FQNEAQ. The CDR3 region is CASRQTGRDQPQHF. As DNA, the CDR3 is TGTGCCAGCAGACAGACAGGGCGGGATCAGCCCCAGCATTTT. The full variable domain, rest sourced from reference TRBV7-8 and TRBJ1-5, is GAGVSQSPRYKVAKRGQDVALRCDPISGHVSLFWYQQALGQGPEFLTYFQNEAQLDKSGLPSDRFFAERPEGSVSTLKIQRTQQEDSAVYLCASRQTGRDQPQHFGDGTRLSIL.

The chain carries TRBV2 and TRBJ1-1; D unclear. Germline V gene sequence: CDR1 SNHLY, CDR2 FYNNEI. V was clipped by 7 bases and J by 6 bases, with 12 bases between them. CDR3 length equals 12 residues. CDR3 coding DNA: TGTGCCAGCACCGGACTCCGGGCTGAAGCTTTCTTT. This sequence encodes CASTGLRAEAFF.

The rearrangement joins TRBV14 to TRBJ1-5; perhaps TRBD1 as D (5 bases). This CDR3 comprises 14 residues. Trimming took off 4 bases at V and 3 bases at J, with 10 bases between the two ends. Germline loops: CDR1 SGHDN, CDR2 FVKESK. The CDR3 DNA sequence: TGTGCCAGCAGCCTGGGGGGGTACAATCAGCCCCAGCATTTT. Translated, it gives CASSLGGYNQPQHF.

J is TRBJ2-5 and V is TRBV7-9; TRBD2 aligns across 11 bases. The tail of the sequence fits TRBJ2-7 better, so the J call may be wrong. This CDR3 is built from 15 residues. Germline assignment: CDR1 SEHNR and CDR2 FQNEAQ (reference sequence). The CDR3 DNA sequence: TGTGCCAGCAGCTTCACTAGCGGGAGCTCCTACGAGCAGTACTTC. Amino acids: CASSFTSGSSYEQYF.

The chain joins TRBV6-5 to TRBJ2-5; 10 bases match TRBD1. The closer fit of TRBJ2-7 to the DNA end suggests the J call may be wrong. The CDR3 runs to 15 residues. The germline gives CDR1 MNHEY, CDR2 SVGAGI. CDR3 DNA: TGTGCCAGCAGTCAGGGGACAGGGGATCCCTACGAGCAGTACTTC. This encodes CASSQGTGDPYEQYF.

Worth noting for this clone: The sample carries other DNA sequences with the same CDR3. This chain links TRBV7-9 with TRBJ1-2; TRBD1 might be the D (6 bases). V lost 6 bases to trimming and J lost 2 bases, with 16 bases between them. The germline V gene encodes CDR1 SEHNR and CDR2 FQNEAQ (reference sequence). The CDR3 extends over 15 amino acids. CDR3 sequence (DNA): TGTGCCAGCAGGCCTGGGGGACATCTGAACTATGGCTACACCTTC. Amino acid sequence: CASRPGGHLNYGYTF.

V gene TRBV25-1 combines with J gene TRBJ2-5, with D perhaps matching TRBD2 (6 bases). The CDR3 is 12 residues long. V gave up 8 bases and J gave up 4 bases, with 11 bases separating them. Per germline, CDR1 MGHDK and CDR2 SYGVNS. Here the CDR3 DNA reads TGTGCCAGCTCAAAGGGAGGAGAGACCCAGTACTTC. Amino acid sequence: CASSKGGETQYF.

The CDR3 loop reads CASSANRGLRTDTQYF. In DNA form, the CDR3 reads TGTGCCAGCAGTGCTAACAGGGGTTTAAGGACAGATACGCAGTATTTT. The rearrangement links TRBV6-1 to TRBJ2-3; 7 nucleotides align to TRBD1. This CDR3 has 16 residues. CDR1 is MNHNS, CDR2 SASEGT, per germline. The trim removed 4 bases at V and 3 bases at J, leaving 10 bases unmatched.

The rearrangement joins TRBV5-5 to TRBJ2-7, with 8 bases matching TRBD1. Germline V gives CDR1 SGHKS, CDR2 YYEKEE (reference sequence). The CDR3 loop spans 14 amino acids. V shed 4 bases, J shed 5 bases, and the junction held 8 bases outside the gene matches. CDR3 region: CASSRQGLENEQYF. The CDR3 nucleotides are TGTGCCAGCAGCCGACAGGGGCTGGAGAACGAGCAGTACTTC.

The chain employs TRBV7-2 and TRBJ2-1, with 7 bases aligning to TRBD1. CDR3 length: 15 residues. CDR1 is SGHTA, CDR2 FQGNSA, per germline. V shed 5 bases, J shed 0 bases, and the junction held 4 bases outside the gene matches. In nucleotides, the CDR3 is TGTGCCAGCAGCAGACAGGGAAGCTCCTACAATGAGCAGTTCTTC. Its translation: CASSRQGSSYNEQFF. The variable domain in full, with the rest retrieved from reference TRBV7-2 and TRBJ2-1, is GAGVSQSPSNKVTEKGKDVELRCDPISGHTALYWYRQSLGQGLEFLIYFQGNSAPDKSGLPSDRFSAERTGGSVSTLTIQRTQQEDSAVYLCASSRQGSSYNEQFFGPGTRLTVL.

V gene TRBV5-4 combines with J gene TRBJ1-2, with D maybe TRBD1 (6 bases). V gave up 2 bases and J gave up 8 bases, with 16 bases separating them. The CDR3 totals 14 residues. Germline CDR1 is SGHNT and CDR2 is YYREEE (reference sequence). The CDR3 DNA follows: TGTGCCAGCAGCTTAGGAAACAGGGTCTACGGCTACACCTTC. This gives the protein CASSLGNRVYGYTF.

The CDR3 here is CASSSLQYYNTEAFF. The CDR3 DNA is TGTGCCAGCAGTTCGCTCCAGTATTATAACACTGAAGCTTTCTTT. The chain carries TRBV27 and TRBJ1-1; D ambiguous. CDR1 is MNHEY and CDR2 is SMNVEV in the germline V gene (reference sequence). V lost 4 bases, J lost 2 bases, and 14 bases lay in between. The CDR3 loop spans 15 amino acids.

The DNA of the CDR3 is TGCGCCAGCAGCCAAGATGGGAGGCCCGGAGACGAGCAGTACTTC. This codes for CASSQDGRPGDEQYF. The J gene is TRBJ2-7, the V gene TRBV4-1, with D maybe TRBD2 (6 bases). V was shortened by 0 bases and J by 5 bases, with 14 bases between the two germline ends. The CDR3 is made up of 15 amino acids. The germline V gene has CDR1 MGHRA and CDR2 YSYEKL.

V gene TRBV7-2 combines with J gene TRBJ1-1, with D perhaps matching TRBD1 (5 bases). This CDR3 is built from 15 residues. Germline values: CDR1 SGHTA, CDR2 FQGNSA. V gave up 4 bases and J gave up 5 bases, with 17 bases separating them. The CDR3 protein is CASSSPIRRETEAFF. The CDR3 nucleotides are TGTGCCAGCAGCTCCCCTATCCGCAGGGAAACTGAAGCTTTCTTT.

This chain joins TRBV6-5 and TRBJ1-2; TRBD1 might be the D (5 bases). The CDR3 spans 13 residues. Germline V gives CDR1 MNHEY, CDR2 SVGAGI. The CDR3 spells CAARVAQNYGYTF. The DNA of the CDR3 is TGTGCTGCCAGGGTAGCCCAAAACTATGGCTACACCTTC.

This chain joins TRBV7-9 and TRBJ2-3; the D is unclear. The germline V gene has CDR1 SEHNR and CDR2 FQNEAQ (reference sequence). This CDR3 comprises 15 residues. Trimming removed 3 bases at V and 4 bases at J, with 14 bases between. The CDR3 DNA reads as TGTGCCAGCAGCTTTAAACTAACGGTCGCAGATACGCAGTATTTT. Translated, it gives CASSFKLTVADTQYF. Filled out from reference TRBV7-9 and TRBJ2-3, the complete variable domain reads DTGVSQNPRHKITKRGQNVTFRCDPISEHNRLYWYRQTLGQGPEFLTYFQNEAQLEKSRLLSDRFSAERPKGSFSTLEIQRTEQGDSAMYLCASSFKLTVADTQYFGPGTRLTVL.

The gene calls are TRBV19 and TRBJ2-5; 9 bases are a match to TRBD2. Germline V CDR1 and CDR2: LNHDA, SQIVND (reference sequence). V shed 5 bases, J shed 4 bases, and the junction held 2 bases outside the gene matches. The CDR3 contains 13 residues. The CDR3 DNA reads as TGTGCCAGTAGTCAACTAGCGGGAGAGACCCAGTACTTC. It codes for CASSQLAGETQYF.